This T cell receptor (beta chain) was identified in a study of early T cells in non-severe SARS-CoV-2 infection. Study context: Alpha and beta chains were unpaired, from unsorted whole-blood bulk RNA.

This clonotype has a handful of counts. Antigen: not known. Unique molecular identifiers (one per individual cDNA molecule) were attached. TCRdb called the 5' RACE reads again in MiXCR, with one record for every CDR3 protein. The sample gives just under 65,000 distinct CDR3 sequences, approximately 11% of which show up once; roughly 3% is in the top ten. Whole-study findings and limits: The matching step, a VDJdb search, favored anti-spike CD8 responses and missed private and CD4 specificities.

The specimen was whole blood, collected at baseline. The source is an adult who was a healthcare worker with PCR-confirmed SARS-CoV-2 infection or an uninfected control (not recorded which).

The CDR3 sequence: CATTRGGAGNTIYF. CDR3 DNA: TGTGCCACAACCCGGGGGGGGGCTGGAAACACCATATATTTT. This sequence joins TRBV3-1 and TRBJ1-3; possibly TRBD1 for D (5 bases). The germline gives CDR1 LGHDT, CDR2 YNNKEL (reference sequence). Between the trimmed V and J ends, which lost 10 bases and 2 bases, there was a span of 15 bases. There are 14 residues in the CDR3. The full variable domain, with the rest looked up from reference TRBV3-1 and TRBJ1-3, is DTAVSQTPKYLVTQMGNDKSIKCEQNLGHDTMYWYKQDSKKFLKIMFSYNNKELIINETVPNRFSPKSPDKAHLNLHINSLELGDSAVYFCATTRGGAGNTIYFGEGSWLTVV.